This T cell receptor beta chain was retrieved from a study of OX40 agonist ivuxolimab in advanced cancers. Study-level information: With a range of roughly 23 to 79, age averaged roughly 61 years, and 70% to 85% were male. Partial responses were recorded for three patients, including one with hepatocellular carcinoma and two with cutaneous melanoma. Prior therapy, whether anti-PD-1, anti-PD-L1 or anti-CTLA-4, was allowed, and approximately 40% had some.

Trimming took off 2 bases at V and 2 bases at J, with 11 bases between the two ends. CDR3 length equals 15 residues. The germline CDR1 and CDR2 sequences are SGHDN and FVKESK. Note on this clone: Its matching antigen is unknown.

Notes on the study in general: Normalized expansion of T-cell clones was also low for some nonresponders.

The repertoire was sequenced with immunoSEQ multiplex PCR; TCRdb's copy has only in-frame clones and lacks some. The sample records roughly 50,000 clones, around 90% being singletons. The sample here was CD4+ or CD8+ T cells sorted from blood, taken in a trial of the OX40 agonist ivuxolimab. V and J are TRBV14 and TRBJ2-3; possible D gene TRBD1, 6 bases. The source of this sequence is an adult with an advanced solid tumor such as melanoma, head and neck, liver or kidney cancer. The CDR3: CASSQKTGATDTQYF. CDR3 DNA sequence: TGTGCCAGCAGCCAAAAGACAGGCGCCACAGATACGCAGTATTTT.